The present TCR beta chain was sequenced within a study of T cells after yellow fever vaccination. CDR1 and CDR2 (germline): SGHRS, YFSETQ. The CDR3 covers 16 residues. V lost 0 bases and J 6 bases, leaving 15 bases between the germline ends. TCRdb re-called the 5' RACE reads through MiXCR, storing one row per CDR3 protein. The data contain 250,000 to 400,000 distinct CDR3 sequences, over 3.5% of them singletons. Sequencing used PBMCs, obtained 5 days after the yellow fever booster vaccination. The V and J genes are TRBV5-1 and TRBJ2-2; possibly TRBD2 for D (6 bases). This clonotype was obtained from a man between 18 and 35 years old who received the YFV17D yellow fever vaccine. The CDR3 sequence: CASSLVPSTSPGELFF. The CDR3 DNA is TGCGCCAGCAGCTTGGTCCCTTCTACTAGCCCCGGGGAGCTGTTTTTT.